This entry describes one T cell receptor (beta chain). Its specificity is unknown. This entry is derived from a study of siplizumab effects on memory and regulatory T cells. General study points: The alloreactive clones that mapped to unstimulated subsets made up only a minor fraction. A naive or memory phenotype could not be assigned to roughly 80-95% of the proliferating CD4+ or CD8+ clones. Naive T cell populations appeared to exhibit greater diversity than memory cells and appeared to be major alloresponse contributors. Treatment with siplizumab left mappable alloreactive CD4+ clones averaging approximately 69% Treg-derived, compared with 26.9% in controls.

The CDR3 spans 15 residues. Germline assignment: CDR1 SGHTS and CDR2 YDEGEE. V lost 4 bases, J lost 4 bases, and 15 bases lay in between. Clones were read by immunoSEQ multiplex PCR, and TCRdb kept only the in-frame ones, dropping some. This sample has roughly 100,000 clones; around nine tenths occur once, and the top ten carry around 1.1%. The sample comprised CD4+ T cells sorted from blood. The sequence derives from a human donor in good health. The J gene is TRBJ2-1, the V gene TRBV5-8; no definite D call. CDR3 sequence (DNA): TGTGCCAGCAGCCGGGTGGTTTCGGTGTACAATGAGCAGTTCTTC. It encodes CASSRVVSVYNEQFF.